This passage covers 4 T cell receptor beta chains from one sample sequenced in a study of T cells in Graves' hyperthyroidism and ophthalmopathy (dated by TCRdb to between 2019 and 2020). The method was multiplex PCR. These reads were obtained on an Illumina HiSeq 2000. TCR beta CDR3 regions were amplified from RNA transcripts. A first-round RT-PCR of the TCR CDR3 used the HTBI primer set with the Qiagen OneStep RT-PCR kit. TCRdb itself trimmed the public reads at Q25 with fastp, ran MiXCR and retained productive beta chains. Rows merge per CDR3 protein into single entries with the most common DNA and genes. The sample yields around 400,000 distinct CDR3 sequences; 12% to 15% were counted once. The ten largest clonotypes hold roughly a fifth of the sample. Sequencing input: blood. These receptors were obtained from a woman aged 60 to 75 with Graves' ophthalmopathy.

The rearrangement joins TRBV3-1 to TRBJ1-2; 9 bases line up with TRBD1. There are 15 residues in the CDR3. Germline V gene lookup returns CDR1 LGHDT and CDR2 YNNKEL (reference sequence). Trimming cost V 7 bases and J 2 bases; bases outside gene matches: 8. The CDR3 DNA reads TGTGCCAGCACCGAAGCCGGGACAGGGAACTATGGCTACACCTTC. It codes for CASTEAGTGNYGYTF.

The sample holds many counts of this clonotype. The V gene is TRBV20-1, the J gene TRBJ2-1, with a possible D match to TRBD2 (5 bases). Trimming pared 1 base from V and 0 bases from J, leaving 13 bases between. Germline lookup yields CDR1 DFQATT and CDR2 SNEGSKA (reference sequence). The CDR3 has 16 residues. CDR3 in amino acids: CSARGFVGGSYNEQFF. CDR3 nucleotides: TGCAGTGCTAGAGGTTTCGTCGGAGGCTCCTACAATGAGCAGTTCTTC.

This clonotype was seen only a few times. The chain has TRBV7-2 and TRBJ1-6, with D hard to call. CDR3 length: 13 residues. Germline V CDR1 and CDR2: SGHTA, FQGNSA. Trimming removed 5 bases at V and 9 bases at J, with 11 bases between. The DNA for the CDR3 is TGTGCCAGCAGCCCTGATTTCGCTTCACCCCTCCACTTT. Translation: CASSPDFASPLHF.

A few counts support this clonotype. The rearrangement uses TRBV12-3 or TRBV12-4 and TRBJ2-3; TRBD1 might be the D (6 bases). V was trimmed by 6 bases and J by 7 bases, leaving 14 bases between them. This CDR3 is built from 13 residues. The CDR3 nucleotides read TGTGCCAGCAGCTACGGACAGACCTATACGCAGTATTTT. Translation gives CASSYGQTYTQYF.